A single sample is the source of the 17 T cell receptor beta chains below, sequenced in a study of blood T cell repertoires in COVID-19. Sequenced by immunoSEQ multiplex PCR; TCRdb stores in-frame clones only, minus some. The sample lists 200,000 or so clones; 80% were seen once. The sample taken for sequencing was peripheral blood. The receptors shown here come from a human donor in a cohort sampled during active COVID-19.

V and J are TRBV11-3 and TRBJ2-3; 8 bases align to TRBD1. Germline V gene data show CDR1 as SGHNT and CDR2 as YENEEA. Trimming cost V 5 bases and J 6 bases; bases outside gene matches: 10. The CDR3 has 15 residues. The CDR3, as DNA: TGTGCCAGCAGCCCCGGGCAGGGGGCCGCGGATACGCAGTATTTT. Translation gives CASSPGQGAADTQYF.

This chain links TRBV12-3 or TRBV12-4 with TRBJ1-1, with no clear D. Trimming took 7 bases from V and 8 from J, leaving 11 bases between them. CDR3 length equals 11 residues. The CDR3 protein is CASTGSREAFF. The CDR3 DNA is TGTGCCAGCACGGGGTCCCGAGAAGCTTTCTTT.

The chain links TRBV19 to TRBJ2-3; D ambiguous. CDR3 length: 16 amino acids. CDR1 is LNHDA and CDR2 is SQIVND in the germline V gene (reference sequence). Trimming left V 3 bases short and J 0 bases short, with 13 bases between. The CDR3 bases are TGTGCCAGTAGTATTGCGGCCTTGGCTAGCACAGATACGCAGTATTTT. Translated, it gives CASSIAALASTDTQYF. Complete variable domain (other parts from reference TRBV19 and TRBJ2-3): DGGITQSPKYLFRKEGQNVTLSCEQNLNHDAMYWYRQDPGQGLRLIYYSQIVNDFQKGDIAEGYSVSREKKESFPLTVTSAQKNPTAFYLCASSIAALASTDTQYFGPGTRLTVL.

The chain links TRBV9 to TRBJ1-6, with a weak D call TRBD1 (6 bases). Trimming cost V 0 bases and J 10 bases, with 14 bases left between them. This CDR3 has 15 residues. Germline V gene sequence: CDR1 SGDLS, CDR2 YYNGEE. The CDR3 sequence: CASSVDHRVGSPLHF. CDR3 DNA: TGTGCCAGCAGCGTAGATCACAGGGTAGGCTCACCCCTCCACTTT.

The chain joins TRBV4-1 to TRBJ2-7, with TRBD1 identical over 8 bases. The CDR3 contains 13 residues. V shed 3 bases and J 6 bases; nucleotides not matched to a gene: 4. The germline V gene has CDR1 MGHRA and CDR2 YSYEKL. CDR3 sequence: CASSHWTGSEQYF. The CDR3 nucleotides are TGCGCCAGCAGCCATTGGACAGGGTCCGAGCAGTACTTC.

The chain recombines TRBV6-1 with TRBJ2-7; tentative D call: TRBD2 (6 bases). There are 21 residues in the CDR3. The germline V gene encodes CDR1 MNHNS and CDR2 SASEGT. V lost 2 bases and J 9 bases, leaving 38 bases between the germline ends. In DNA, the CDR3 is TGTGCCAGCAGTGAATTCCCCTCATGGGGGGAAATTCTTCGGCAGGGAAAAGGGCAGTACTTC. This translates into CASSEFPSWGEILRQGKGQYF.

This chain joins TRBV7-7 and TRBJ2-1, with 10 bases matching TRBD2. The CDR3 length is 16 residues. Germline CDR1 is SSHAT and CDR2 is FNYEAQ (reference sequence). V trimming: 4 bases; J trimming: 9 bases; junction bases outside the gene matches: 12. As DNA, the CDR3 is TGTGCCAGCAGCTCAACTTTAGCGGGAGGTAGGGGTGAGCAGTTCTTC. Protein sequence: CASSSTLAGGRGEQFF. Together with reference TRBV7-7 and TRBJ2-1, the CDR3 gives the full variable domain: GAGVSQSPRYKVTKRGQDVTLRCDPISSHATLYWYQQALGQGPEFLTYFNYEAQPDKSGLPSDRFSAERPEGSISTLTIQRTEQRDSAMYRCASSSTLAGGRGEQFFGPGTRLTVL.

The rearrangement links TRBV19 to TRBJ1-4; D might be TRBD1 (5 bases). CDR1 and CDR2 from the germline V gene are LNHDA and SQIVND (reference sequence). V was trimmed by 4 bases and J by 4 bases, leaving 13 bases between them. This CDR3 region has 15 residues. The DNA of the CDR3 is TGTGCCAGTAGTAGGACGACAGCTTTTAATGAAAAACTGTTTTTT. Protein: CASSRTTAFNEKLFF.

The genes are TRBV4-1 and TRBJ1-2, with TRBD1 matching over 7 bases. Losses at the gene ends were 3 bases for V and 8 bases for J; bases not matched to a gene: 9. The CDR3 spans 14 residues. The germline CDR1 and CDR2 sequences are MGHRA and YSYEKL. CDR3 DNA: TGCGCCAGCAGCCAGGCTTATGACAGGGCGGGCTACACCTTC. This translates into CASSQAYDRAGYTF.

This clone has ten or more counts. Other nucleotide sequences from this sample produce the same CDR3. The chain uses TRBV11-2 and TRBJ2-7, with no clear D. The length of the CDR3 is 14 residues. Deletions cut 0 bases from V and 0 bases from J, with 6 bases between. Germline CDR1 is SGHAT and CDR2 is FQNNGV. The CDR3 protein is CASSLDRSSYEQYF. The CDR3 nucleotides are TGTGCCAGCAGCTTAGACCGGAGCTCCTACGAGCAGTACTTC.

The CDR3 DNA is TGTGCCAGCAGCCAAGGGACTAGCGCCGTTGAGCAGTTCTTC. Its protein is CASSQGTSAVEQFF. V and J are TRBV3-1 (or the pseudogene TRBV3-2) and TRBJ2-1, with TRBD2 matching 9 bases. Germline V lookup: CDR1 LGHDT, CDR2 YNNKEL (reference sequence). This CDR3 is 14 amino acids long. With 1 base clipped from V and 9 bases from J, the junction kept 4 bases outside the gene matches.

The rearrangement links TRBV6-5 to TRBJ1-1; no clear D gene. The CDR3 is 12 residues long. Looked up from germline, CDR1 is MNHEY and CDR2 is SVGAGI. V was clipped by 5 bases and J by 7 bases, with 11 bases between them. CDR3 protein: CASSHRRSEAFF. Here the CDR3 DNA reads TGTGCCAGCAGTCACCGGAGGAGTGAAGCTTTCTTT.

The chain has TRBV4-2 and TRBJ2-3; D is possibly TRBD2 (7 bases). Trimming took off 4 bases at V and 4 bases at J, with 12 bases between the two ends. This CDR3 spans 14 amino acids. The germline gives CDR1 LGHNA, CDR2 YNFKEQ. The CDR3 reads CASSPRGGADTQYF. CDR3 nucleotide sequence: TGTGCCAGCAGCCCGAGGGGGGGCGCAGATACGCAGTATTTT.

In its sample, this clone was seen a few times. This chain links TRBV28 with TRBJ2-7; D possibly corresponds to TRBD1 (5 bases). This CDR3 contains 13 residues. Germline V gene lookup returns CDR1 MDHEN and CDR2 SYDVKM. V was cut by 1 base and J by 2 bases, with 6 bases left in between. Written as DNA, the CDR3 is TGTGCCAGCAGTTTATCGACAGCCTACGAGCAGTACTTC. This gives the protein CASSLSTAYEQYF.

J is TRBJ2-7 and V is TRBV6-5; D gene unclear. V was pared by 6 bases and J by 5 bases, with 14 bases between. Germline V gene lookup returns CDR1 MNHEY and CDR2 SVGAGI. The CDR3 is 13 amino acids. The CDR3 loop is CASSPLPPNEQYF. The CDR3, as DNA: TGTGCCAGCAGCCCACTTCCCCCGAACGAGCAGTACTTC.

With respect to this clone: The junction and the germline gene differ at one end; a read error may be behind it. J is TRBJ2-7 and V is TRBV7-2; a weak D match, TRBD2 (5 bases). Germline values: CDR1 SGHTA, CDR2 FQGNSA. The CDR3 spans 11 residues. The CDR3, as DNA: TGTGCCAGCAGCCTAACCGGGATCCTTCACTTC. Protein sequence: CASSLTGILHF.

The rearrangement uses TRBV21-1 and TRBJ2-7; TRBD1, as called in the table, went unchecked against the DNA. TRBV21-1 is a known pseudogene. The CDR3 sequence is 14 residues long. DNA of the CDR3: TGTGCCAGCAGCAGGACAGGGGTCCACTACGAGCAGTACTTC. Translation gives CASSRTGVHYEQYF.